This T cell receptor (beta chain) appears in the sequencing data of a study of blood T cell repertoires in COVID-19. In the study overall: PBMCs, B-cell-depleted T cells, or T cells provided the cDNA or gDNA that made up the material.

In the original workflow: Estimation of nucleated cell counts relied on the amplification of reference gene primers. Measured with immunoSEQ multiplex PCR; TCRdb has only the in-frame clones, and not every one. The V and J calls and clone size are taken from that table; D and trimming were inferred from the DNA. Of roughly 230,000 clones in the sample, approximately 91% were seen once. The CDR3 runs 14 residues. Germline CDR1 and CDR2: SGHNT and YYREEE (reference sequence). With 4 bases clipped from V and 5 bases from J, the junction kept 5 bases outside the gene matches. The TCR sequence derives from a human donor in a cohort sampled during active COVID-19. The rearrangement uses TRBV5-4 and TRBJ2-5, with 10 bases lining up with TRBD2. The sequenced material came from peripheral blood. DNA for the CDR3: TGTGCCAGCAGCAGCGGGGGGGCCGGGGAGACCCAGTACTTC. Translating gives CASSSGGAGETQYF.